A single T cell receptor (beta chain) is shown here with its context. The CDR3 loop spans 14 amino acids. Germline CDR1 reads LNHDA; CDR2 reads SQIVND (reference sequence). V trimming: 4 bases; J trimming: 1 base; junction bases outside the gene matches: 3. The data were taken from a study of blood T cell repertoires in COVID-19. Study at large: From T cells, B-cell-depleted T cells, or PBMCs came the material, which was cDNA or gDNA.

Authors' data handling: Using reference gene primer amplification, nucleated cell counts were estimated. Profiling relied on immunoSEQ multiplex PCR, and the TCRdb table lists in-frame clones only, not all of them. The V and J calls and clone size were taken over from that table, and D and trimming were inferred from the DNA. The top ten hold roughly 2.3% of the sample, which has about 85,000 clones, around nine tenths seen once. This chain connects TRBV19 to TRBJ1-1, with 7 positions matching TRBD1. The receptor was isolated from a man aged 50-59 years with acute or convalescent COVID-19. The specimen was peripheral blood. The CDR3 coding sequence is TGTGCCAGTAGTACCAGACAGGGGAACACTGAAGCTTTCTTT. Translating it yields CASSTRQGNTEAFF.